This T cell receptor (beta chain) was obtained from a study of T cell responses to AZD1222 COVID-19 vaccine. Produced via immunoSEQ multiplex PCR; TCRdb's table is partial and in-frame only. The sample carries roughly 100,000 clones, 82% recorded once. Trimming took off 3 bases at V and 4 bases at J, with 6 bases between the two ends. The CDR3 is made up of 12 amino acids. From germline, CDR1 is MNHEY and CDR2 SVGEGT. V is TRBV6-2 or TRBV6-3 and J is TRBJ1-1; TRBD1 might be the D (5 bases). The sequence came from an adult in good health. Sample: peripheral blood, taken on day 0 of AZD1222 vaccination. The CDR3 loop is CASSYGGTEAFF. DNA of the CDR3: TGTGCCAGCAGTTATGGGGGCACTGAAGCTTTCTTT.